This entry lists 9 T cell receptor beta chains sequenced from one sample in a study of blood T cell repertoires in COVID-19. Using immunoSEQ multiplex PCR, the repertoire was profiled, and TCRdb retains in-frame clones only, with some absent. The data contain around 300,000 clones, nearly 90% of them singletons. The specimen sequenced was PBMCs or T cells enriched from blood (not recorded which). These receptors were obtained from a woman aged 18-35 years with acute COVID-19.

The chain has TRBV27 and TRBJ2-7; 13 nucleotides align to TRBD2. V lost 5 bases, J lost 0 bases, and 4 bases stayed unmatched. CDR3 length equals 16 residues. CDR1 is MNHEY, CDR2 SMNVEV, per germline (reference sequence). The CDR3 reads CASSPGLAGDSYEQYF. The DNA of the CDR3 is TGTGCCAGCAGTCCCGGACTAGCGGGAGACTCCTACGAGCAGTACTTC.

Concerning this clone: This sample includes further DNA sequences coding for the same CDR3. The genes are TRBV6-5 and TRBJ2-3; D may be TRBD1 (5 bases). Trimming stripped 0 bases from V and 3 bases from J, with 7 bases between. From germline, CDR1 is MNHEY and CDR2 SVGAGI. The CDR3 is 14 residues long. CDR3 DNA: TGTGCCAGCAGTTACTCGCAGGGAACAGATACGCAGTATTTT. It translates to CASSYSQGTDTQYF.

In its sample, this clone was seen once. The J gene is TRBJ1-2, the V gene TRBV11-3, with D tentatively TRBD1 (6 bases). Trimming cost V 1 base and J 8 bases, with 11 bases left between them. CDR3 length: 13 residues. CDR1 and CDR2 from the germline V gene are SGHNT and YENEEA. The CDR3 protein is CASSLGDRRGYTF. CDR3 DNA sequence: TGTGCCAGCAGCTTAGGAGACAGGCGCGGCTACACCTTC. Full variable domain (missing parts from reference TRBV11-3 and TRBJ1-2): EAGVVQSPRYKIIEKKQPVAFWCNPISGHNTLYWYLQNLGQGPELLIRYENEEAVDDSQLPKDRFSAERLKGVDSTLKIQPAELGDSAVYLCASSLGDRRGYTFGSGTRLTVV.

V usage is TRBV2 and J usage is TRBJ1-1, with D perhaps TRBD1 (6 bases). The CDR3 runs to 14 residues. CDR1 and CDR2 (germline): SNHLY, FYNNEI. Trimming pared 6 bases from V and 4 bases from J, leaving 15 bases between. The CDR3 DNA reads TGTGCCAGCAGACCGGACAGACTCGGCACTGAAGCTTTCTTT. Its protein product is CASRPDRLGTEAFF.

This clone was observed once. The CDR3 sequence: CASSIGGAGANVLTF. The CDR3 region has the DNA TGTGCCAGTAGTATTGGAGGGGCTGGGGCCAACGTCCTGACTTTC. The chain uses TRBV19 and TRBJ2-6; D possibly corresponds to TRBD2 (6 bases). CDR3 length: 15 residues. Trimming removed 3 bases at V and 2 bases at J, with 8 bases between. Germline V gene sequence: CDR1 LNHDA, CDR2 SQIVND (reference sequence). The full variable domain, rest sourced from reference TRBV19 and TRBJ2-6, is DGGITQSPKYLFRKEGQNVTLSCEQNLNHDAMYWYRQDPGQGLRLIYYSQIVNDFQKGDIAEGYSVSREKKESFPLTVTSAQKNPTAFYLCASSIGGAGANVLTFGAGSRLTVL.

The count of this clone is one. The V gene is TRBV6-5, the J gene TRBJ2-7; 8 positions match TRBD2. V shed 0 bases and J 0 bases; nucleotides not matched to a gene: 1. The germline V gene encodes CDR1 MNHEY and CDR2 SVGAGI. The CDR3 has 15 amino acids. The CDR3 is CASSYSSGGSYEQYF. For the CDR3, the DNA is TGTGCCAGCAGTTACTCAAGCGGGGGCTCCTACGAGCAGTACTTC.

As DNA, the CDR3 is TGTGCCAGAGGGGGCAGGGCGAGATTTTGGGCCTATAATTCACCCCTCCACTTT. It codes for CARGGRARFWAYNSPLHF. This sequence joins TRBV2 and TRBJ1-6; 7 bases are a match to TRBD1. CDR1 and CDR2 (germline): SNHLY, FYNNEI. This CDR3 comprises 18 residues. The V and J ends lost 9 bases and 2 bases, in that order; junction bases with no gene match: 16.

For this clone: Other nucleotide sequences in the sample specify the same CDR3. The chain joins TRBV2 to TRBJ2-7, with D unclear. V was clipped by 4 bases and J by 1 base, with 5 bases between them. Germline loops: CDR1 SNHLY, CDR2 FYNNEI. This CDR3 contains 12 residues. DNA for the CDR3: TGTGCCAGCAGTGGGCAGTCCTACGAGCAGTACTTC. Translating it yields CASSGQSYEQYF.

This rearrangement joins TRBV7-9 to TRBJ2-7; D gene unclear. The V end lost 1 base, the J end lost 0 bases, and 7 bases lay between the germline ends. The CDR3 is made up of 14 amino acids. Germline assignment: CDR1 SEHNR and CDR2 FQNEAQ (reference sequence). In DNA form, the CDR3 reads TGTGCCAGCAGCTTAGTCGGGTCCTCCTACGAGCAGTACTTC. This translates into CASSLVGSSYEQYF.